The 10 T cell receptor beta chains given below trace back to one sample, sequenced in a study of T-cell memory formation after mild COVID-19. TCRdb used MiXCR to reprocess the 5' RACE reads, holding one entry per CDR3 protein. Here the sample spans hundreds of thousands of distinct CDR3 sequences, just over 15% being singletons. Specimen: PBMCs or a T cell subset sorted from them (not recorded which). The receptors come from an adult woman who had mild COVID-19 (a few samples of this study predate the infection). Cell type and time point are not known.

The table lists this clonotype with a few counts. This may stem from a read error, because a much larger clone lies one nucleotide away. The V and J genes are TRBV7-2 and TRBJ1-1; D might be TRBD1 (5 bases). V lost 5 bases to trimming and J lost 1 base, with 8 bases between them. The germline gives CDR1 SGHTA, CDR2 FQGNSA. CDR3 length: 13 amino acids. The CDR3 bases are TGTGCCAGCAGCCGGACAAGGAACACTGAAGCTTTCTTT. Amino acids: CASSRTRNTEAFF.

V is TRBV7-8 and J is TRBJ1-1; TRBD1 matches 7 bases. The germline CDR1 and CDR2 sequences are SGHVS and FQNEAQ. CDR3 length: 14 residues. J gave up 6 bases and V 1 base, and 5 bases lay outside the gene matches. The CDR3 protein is CASSLGGRGAEAFF. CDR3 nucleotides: TGTGCCAGCAGCTTAGGAGGCAGGGGGGCTGAAGCTTTCTTT.

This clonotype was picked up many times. CDR3 sequence (DNA): TGCGCCAGCAGCCCGATAGCGGGGGGGCTGAAGGGTGAGCAGTTCTTC. Translation: CASSPIAGGLKGEQFF. The chain employs TRBV5-1 and TRBJ2-1, with 11 bases that match TRBD2. Trimming at V came to 4 bases and at J to 9 bases, leaving 12 bases not matched to a gene. The CDR3 is 16 residues long. Looked up from germline, CDR1 is SGHRS and CDR2 is YFSETQ.

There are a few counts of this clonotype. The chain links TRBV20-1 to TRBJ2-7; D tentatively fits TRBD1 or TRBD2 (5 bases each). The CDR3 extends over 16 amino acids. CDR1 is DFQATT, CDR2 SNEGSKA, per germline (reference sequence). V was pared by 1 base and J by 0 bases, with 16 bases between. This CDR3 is CSARVLWGPHSYEQYF. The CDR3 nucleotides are TGCAGTGCTAGAGTGCTCTGGGGACCGCACTCCTACGAGCAGTACTTC.

This CDR3 reads CASRPYRGGMNTEAFF. The CDR3 nucleotides read TGTGCCAGCAGACCATACAGGGGCGGTATGAACACTGAAGCTTTCTTT. The chain recombines TRBV12-3 or TRBV12-4 with TRBJ1-1; 7 bases agree with TRBD1. The CDR3 extends over 16 amino acids. V shed 6 bases and J 0 bases; nucleotides not matched to a gene: 10.

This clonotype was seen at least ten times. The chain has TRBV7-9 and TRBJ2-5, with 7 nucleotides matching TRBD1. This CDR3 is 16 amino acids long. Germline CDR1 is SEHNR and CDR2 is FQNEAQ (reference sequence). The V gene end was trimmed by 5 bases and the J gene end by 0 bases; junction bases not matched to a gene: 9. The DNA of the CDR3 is TGTGCCAGCAGCCGCCACAGGGGCGAGTACCAAGAGACCCAGTACTTC. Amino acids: CASSRHRGEYQETQYF.

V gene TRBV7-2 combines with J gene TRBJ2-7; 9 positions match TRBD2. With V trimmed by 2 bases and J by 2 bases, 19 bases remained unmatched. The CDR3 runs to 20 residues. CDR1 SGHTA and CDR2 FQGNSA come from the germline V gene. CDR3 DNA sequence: TGTGCCAGCAGCTTAAACCTGGGGCTAGCGGGGCCTCGACCCCCCTACGAGCAGTACTTC. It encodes CASSLNLGLAGPRPPYEQYF.

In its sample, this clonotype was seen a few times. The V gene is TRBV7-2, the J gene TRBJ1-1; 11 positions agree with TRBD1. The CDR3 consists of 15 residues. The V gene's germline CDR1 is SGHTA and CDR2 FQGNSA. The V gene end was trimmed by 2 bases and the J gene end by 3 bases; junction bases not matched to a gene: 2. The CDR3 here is CASSLSDRGHTEAFF. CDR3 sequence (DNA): TGTGCCAGCAGCTTATCGGACAGGGGGCACACTGAAGCTTTCTTT. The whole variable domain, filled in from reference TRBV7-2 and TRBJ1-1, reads GAGVSQSPSNKVTEKGKDVELRCDPISGHTALYWYRQSLGQGLEFLIYFQGNSAPDKSGLPSDRFSAERTGGSVSTLTIQRTQQEDSAVYLCASSLSDRGHTEAFFGQGTRLTVV.

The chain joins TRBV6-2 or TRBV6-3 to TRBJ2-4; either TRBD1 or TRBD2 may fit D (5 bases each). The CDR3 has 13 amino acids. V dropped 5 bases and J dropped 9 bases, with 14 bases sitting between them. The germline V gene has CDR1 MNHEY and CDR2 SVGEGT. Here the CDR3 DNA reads TGTGCCAGCAGTAGGGGACCAACAGGCATTCAGTACTTC. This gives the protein CASSRGPTGIQYF.

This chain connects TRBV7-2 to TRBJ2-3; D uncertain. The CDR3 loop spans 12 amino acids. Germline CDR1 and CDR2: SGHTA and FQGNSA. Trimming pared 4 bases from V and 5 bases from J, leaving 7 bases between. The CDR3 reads CASSWPEDTQYF. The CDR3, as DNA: TGTGCCAGCAGCTGGCCCGAAGATACGCAGTATTTT.